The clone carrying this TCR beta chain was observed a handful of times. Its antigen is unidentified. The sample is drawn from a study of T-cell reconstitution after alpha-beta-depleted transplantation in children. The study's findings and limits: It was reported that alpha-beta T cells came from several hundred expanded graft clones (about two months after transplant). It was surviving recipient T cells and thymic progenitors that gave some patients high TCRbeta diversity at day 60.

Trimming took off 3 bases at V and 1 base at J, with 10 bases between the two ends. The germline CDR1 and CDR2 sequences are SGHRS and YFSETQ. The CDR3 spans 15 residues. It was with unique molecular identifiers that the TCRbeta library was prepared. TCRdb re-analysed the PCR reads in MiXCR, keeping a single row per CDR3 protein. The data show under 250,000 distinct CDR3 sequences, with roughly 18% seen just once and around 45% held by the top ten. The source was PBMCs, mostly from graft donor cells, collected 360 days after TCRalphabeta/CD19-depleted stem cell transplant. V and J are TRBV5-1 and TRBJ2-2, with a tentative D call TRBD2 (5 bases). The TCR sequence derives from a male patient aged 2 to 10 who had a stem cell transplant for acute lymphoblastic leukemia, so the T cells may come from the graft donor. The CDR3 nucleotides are TGCGCCAGCAGCTCCAAAGGGAGGAACACCGGGGAGCTGTTTTTT. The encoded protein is CASSSKGRNTGELFF.